A single sample gave rise to the 10 T cell receptor beta chains below, sequenced in a study of sequential checkpoint blockade in melanoma (dated 2019 in TCRdb). The intended sense of this specimen's treatment or condition label: randomized to nivolumab then ipilimumab (arm A) or the reverse (arm B). Library construction relied on the immunoSEQ multiplex PCR assay. TCRdb limited this immuneACCESS table to in-frame rearrangements with V and J called. A share of clones is missing; checked studies link under half to unresolved V genes, and the rest is unexplained. The sample has tens of thousands of clones on record, about 88% of them singletons. Roughly 12% of the sample comes from the top ten. The source material was CD8+ T cells sorted from blood (inferred from file names), sampled from a patient given nivolumab and ipilimumab in sequence. These receptors came from a human donor with melanoma.

This chain connects TRBV10-2 to TRBJ2-3; D may be TRBD2 (6 bases). The germline V gene has CDR1 WSHSY and CDR2 SAAADI. Trimming stripped 4 bases from V and 4 bases from J, with 12 bases between. The CDR3 is 14 residues long. CDR3 sequence (DNA): TGCGCCAGCAGTGTTAGCGGCCTCTCAGATACGCAGTATTTT. This sequence encodes CASSVSGLSDTQYF.

The chain couples TRBV10-1 to TRBJ2-2; TRBD1 agrees at 8 bases. The CDR3 is 15 residues long. V shed 0 bases and J 3 bases; nucleotides not matched to a gene: 0. Per the germline V gene, CDR1 is WNHNN and CDR2 is SYGVQD (reference sequence). Written as DNA, the CDR3 is TGCGCCAGCAGTGAGTCGGACAGGGACACCGGGGAGCTGTTTTTT. Protein: CASSESDRDTGELFF.

The rearrangement joins TRBV2 to TRBJ2-7, with D possibly being TRBD2 (5 bases). Trimming removed 5 bases from V and 6 bases from J, with 11 bases in between. Germline V lookup: CDR1 SNHLY, CDR2 FYNNEI. There are 12 residues in the CDR3. The CDR3 nucleotides are TGTGCCAGCAGTCCTACTAGGTCCGAGCAGTACGTC. Residues: CASSPTRSEQYV.

The J gene is TRBJ1-3, the V gene TRBV28, with D tentatively TRBD1 (6 bases). CDR3 length equals 14 residues. V lost 6 bases and J lost 0, with 9 bases in between. Germline CDR1 reads MDHEN; CDR2 reads SYDVKM. Here the CDR3 DNA reads TGTGCCAGCAGCGCACAGGGCTCTGGAAACACCATATATTTT. Its protein is CASSAQGSGNTIYF.

The chain employs TRBV7-8 and TRBJ2-1; D might be TRBD2 (5 bases). Germline CDR1 SGHVS, CDR2 FQNEAQ. This CDR3 spans 13 amino acids. V was trimmed by 8 bases and J by 7 bases, leaving 15 bases between them. CDR3 in amino acids: CASRSPEGNEQFF. CDR3 DNA: TGTGCCAGCCGTTCCCCTGAGGGAAATGAGCAGTTCTTC.

The chain has TRBV30 and TRBJ1-1; no clear D. With 4 bases removed from V and 3 bases from J, the gap between germline ends came to 12 bases. This CDR3 contains 13 residues. CDR1 and CDR2 from the germline V gene are GTSNPN and SVGIG (reference sequence). CDR3: CAWIVKSYTEAFF. CDR3 DNA: TGTGCCTGGATAGTAAAGTCCTACACTGAAGCTTTCTTT.

V and J are TRBV27 and TRBJ2-1; 7 bases are a match to TRBD2. The CDR3 has 16 residues. The trim removed 2 bases at V and 1 base at J, leaving 5 bases unmatched. Germline V gives CDR1 MNHEY, CDR2 SMNVEV (reference sequence). CDR3 loop: CASSLMASGSYNEQFF. CDR3 DNA: TGTGCCAGCAGTTTAATGGCTAGCGGTTCCTACAATGAGCAGTTCTTC.

J is TRBJ1-5 and V is TRBV19; D is undetermined. This CDR3 has 14 amino acids. V was clipped by 5 bases and J by 3 bases, with 11 bases between them. The germline V gene has CDR1 LNHDA and CDR2 SQIVND (reference sequence). CDR3 protein: CASSYSLANQPQHF. CDR3 nucleotide sequence: TGTGCCAGTAGTTATTCTTTAGCCAATCAGCCCCAGCATTTT.

V gene TRBV15 combines with J gene TRBJ2-2, with 10 bases fitting TRBD2. With 5 bases clipped from V and 1 base from J, the junction kept 4 bases outside the gene matches. The CDR3 has 16 residues. Per germline, CDR1 LNHNV and CDR2 YYDKDF (reference sequence). The CDR3 loop reads CATSGWTSGNTGELFF. CDR3 sequence (DNA): TGTGCCACCAGCGGCTGGACTAGCGGGAACACCGGGGAGCTGTTTTTT. The complete variable domain, with remaining parts taken from reference TRBV15 and TRBJ2-2, reads DAMVIQNPRYQVTQFGKPVTLSCSQTLNHNVMYWYQQKSSQAPKLLFHYYDKDFNNEADTPDNFQSRRPNTSFCFLDIRSPGLGDTAMYLCATSGWTSGNTGELFFGEGSRLTVL.

V is TRBV27 and J is TRBJ1-2, with D uncertain. V was shortened by 2 bases and J by 4 bases, with 11 bases between the two germline ends. Germline-derived CDR1 and CDR2 are MNHEY and SMNVEV (reference sequence). This CDR3 is built from 14 residues. The CDR3 DNA follows: TGTGCCAGCAGTTTAGGTCCGGGTCTCTATGGCTACACCTTC. It yields the protein CASSLGPGLYGYTF.